The entry below describes one T cell receptor beta chain. What this receptor recognizes is not known. Within one base of it there is no much larger clone, and no base qualities were kept. Donors were a few dozen systemically healthy Caucasian individuals from Russia aged roughly 6 to 90 years. Approximately 9.3 milliliters of peripheral blood were collected from each donor into EDTA-treated Vacutainer tubes. Ficoll-Paque density-gradient centrifugation was used to isolate PBMCs, with at least 6.5 million obtained per sample. Trizol reagent was used to extract total RNA from the PBMCs, yielding at least 5 micrograms per sample. The percentages of naive CD45RAhigh/CD27high T cells were determined by flow cytometry on a PBMC aliquot from every donor. The source of the sample is a study of blood T cells in healthy people across ages (dated by TCRdb to between 2015 and 2017). Background for the entire study: In model experiments, template switching captured about one uniquely barcoded TCR beta cDNA molecule for every two T cells. The study measured age-related changes in TCR beta repertoire diversity using deep sequencing normalized with unique cDNA molecular identifiers. Two additional independent replicas of 1 million unique cDNA reads from the same blood draw were analyzed for two donors (one aged 18 to 30 and one aged 80 or older). Four age groups were formed from the donors: young (average approximately 17 years), middle-aged (just under 40), aged (over 55) and long-lived (82). To avoid experimental bias, donors of different ages were distributed randomly across sequencing lanes.

Broad study findings and their caveats: Compared with the aged group, more naive CD4+ T cells, fewer expanded clones and increased TCR diversity were shown by the long-lived group, suggesting age selection. Total diversity estimates from one million sequenced T cells were considered lower bounds and underestimates. Donor CMV infection status was unknown, potentially confounding age-related changes in expanded clonotypes. Conclusive comparison of naive and antigen-experienced compartments was prevented by the profiling of bulk unsorted PBMCs. Observed TCR beta diversity correlated strongly with the percentage of naive T cells measured by flow cytometry. As age increased, observed TCR beta diversity per million T cells dropped in a roughly linear way, and a significant reduction was already evident by age 40.

CDR1 and CDR2 are drawn from the germline V gene (reference sequence): SEHNR, FQNEAQ. The CDR3 starts with the cysteine, ends with the phenylalanine, and has 12 residues. Here the CDR3 DNA is all that survives: 36 bases in frame from base 1. Libraries came from 5' RACE. The instrument was an Illumina HiSeq 2500. A second PCR of about 6 to 12 cycles was run with a J-beta primer mix and a sample-barcoded 5' primer. A template-switch 5' adaptor carrying 12 random nucleotides introduced a unique molecular identifier onto each TCR beta cDNA molecule. At least 2.5 million CDR3-containing paired-end reads were obtained from each sample. All of the RNA was converted into first-strand cDNA using the Mint cDNA synthesis kit, with a TRBC-specific oligonucleotide serving as the primer. Following uracil-DNA glycosylase treatment, all cDNA underwent a first 18-cycle PCR with the universal primers M1SS and BC2_uni_R. The paper's processing steps were these. Each sample was normalized by randomly selecting 1 million high-quality reads, each carrying a distinct molecular identifier. Reads with shared molecular identifiers were discarded instead of being binned into consensus sequences. MiTCR, with a Q25 quality threshold and the strictest error-elimination algorithm, was used for CDR3 identification, clonotype clustering and error correction. A nonparametric unseen species model with Euler transformation was used to estimate lower-bound total TCR beta diversity. TCRdb handled the public reads itself, with Q25 trimming in fastp and clone calling in MiXCR, and kept productive beta chains. One record per CDR3 amino acid sequence lists the most common genes and DNA. It is TCRdb's table, rather than the study itself, that gives the V and J calls and clone size. This sample holds some 1,500,000 distinct CDR3 sequences; about 42% were observed only once. The top ten clonotypes cover over 3.5% of the sample.

This receptor chain uses TRBV7-9 and TRBJ2-7, with the identity of the D gene unclear. The last part of the DNA fits TRBJ2-5 better; the J call may be wrong. This sequence originates from a young woman in good health. Sequencing input: blood. The CDR3 loop reads CASSYMVETQYF. The sequenced DNA: TGTGCCAGCAGCTACATGGTGGAGACCCAGTACTTC.